A single sample gave rise to the 22 T cell receptor beta chains below, sequenced in a study of OX40 agonist ivuxolimab in advanced cancers. Assay used: immunoSEQ multiplex PCR; TCRdb lists only in-frame clones, some missing. The sample records 75,000 to 90,000 clones, approximately 87% being singletons. The material was CD4+ or CD8+ T cells sorted from blood, obtained in a trial of the OX40 agonist ivuxolimab. These receptor sequences come from an adult with an advanced solid tumor such as melanoma, head and neck, liver or kidney cancer.

V is TRBV7-9 and J is TRBJ2-1, with 8 bases aligning to TRBD2. The germline V gene has CDR1 SEHNR and CDR2 FQNEAQ (reference sequence). Trimming at V came to 5 bases and at J to 7 bases, leaving 13 bases not matched to a gene. The CDR3 loop spans 16 amino acids. The CDR3 DNA follows: TGTGCCAGCAGCGCCTCGGGAGGGGGGGCCCGAAATGAGCAGTTCTTC. Protein product: CASSASGGGARNEQFF.

This clone came up once. V is TRBV5-4 and J is TRBJ2-1, with TRBD2 matching over 7 bases. Germline CDR1 and CDR2: SGHNT and YYREEE (reference sequence). This CDR3 is 14 amino acids long. The V and J ends lost 3 bases and 8 bases, in that order; junction bases with no gene match: 8. CDR3 protein: CASSSNGGSDEQFF. The CDR3 DNA is TGTGCCAGCAGCTCAAACGGGGGGAGCGATGAGCAGTTCTTC.

Here the CDR3 reads CASSPDRAFSGNTIYF. CDR3 DNA: TGTGCCAGCAGCCCTGACAGGGCCTTCTCTGGAAACACCATATATTTT. V gene TRBV7-9 combines with J gene TRBJ1-3, with 7 bases fitting TRBD1. CDR1 is SEHNR, CDR2 FQNEAQ, per germline (reference sequence). Germline trimming cut 5 bases from V and 0 bases from J; bases unmatched to any gene: 7. This CDR3 comprises 16 residues.

The rearrangement joins TRBV7-6 to TRBJ2-5; possibly TRBD1 for D (5 bases). Germline CDR1 SGHVS, CDR2 FNYEAQ. This CDR3 is built from 15 residues. Between the trimmed V and J ends, which lost 1 base and 5 bases, there was a span of 14 bases. Here the CDR3 DNA reads TGTGCCAGCAGCTTAGGGCAGGGCCCTGGGGAGACCCAGTACTTC. This translates into CASSLGQGPGETQYF.

The CDR3 is CATSRDYGTSYGYTF. DNA for the CDR3: TGTGCCACCAGCAGAGATTATGGGACTTCATATGGCTACACCTTC. The chain combines TRBV15 with TRBJ1-2; D perhaps matches TRBD1 (5 bases). The CDR3 covers 15 residues. Germline lookup yields CDR1 LNHNV and CDR2 YYDKDF (reference sequence). V shed 0 bases and J shed 5 bases, with 13 bases lying between them.

The V and J genes are TRBV19 and TRBJ2-1; TRBD2 might be the D (6 bases). Trimming cost V 0 bases and J 5 bases, with 11 bases left between them. This CDR3 is built from 15 residues. The germline gives CDR1 LNHDA, CDR2 SQIVND (reference sequence). Written as DNA, the CDR3 is TGTGCCAGTAGTATAGAACTAGCTAGAAACAATGAGCAGTTCTTC. This encodes CASSIELARNNEQFF.

The gene calls are TRBV2 and TRBJ1-6, with 10 bases matching TRBD1. V lost 7 bases and J lost 7; bases outside the gene matches: 7. In germline, CDR1 is SNHLY, CDR2 FYNNEI. The CDR3 is 15 amino acids. CDR3 amino acids: CASNPDRGLNSPLHF. The CDR3 DNA reads TGTGCCAGCAATCCAGACAGGGGGCTGAATTCACCCCTCCACTTT.

This clone is deemed medium-sized. The gene calls are TRBV5-6 and TRBJ2-7; 7 bases line up with TRBD1. Germline V gene data show CDR1 as SGHDT and CDR2 as YYEEEE. The length of the CDR3 is 12 residues. Trimming took 7 bases from V and 0 from J; bases not matched to a gene: 1. CDR3 sequence (DNA): TGTGCCAGCGGACAGGCCTCCTACGAGCAGTACTTC. Residues: CASGQASYEQYF. Drawing the rest from reference TRBV5-6 and TRBJ2-7, the complete variable domain is DAGVTQSPTHLIKTRGQQVTLRCSPKSGHDTVSWYQQALGQGPQFIFQYYEEEERQRGNFPDRFSGHQFPNYSSELNVNALLLGDSALYLCASGQASYEQYFGPGTRLTVT.

The chain uses TRBV5-6 and TRBJ2-7; 7 nucleotides agree with TRBD1. Germline CDR1 SGHDT, CDR2 YYEEEE. V lost 4 bases to trimming and J lost 9 bases; unmatched junction nucleotides: 13. This CDR3 contains 14 residues. The CDR3 here is CASSLTGDRVGQYF. The CDR3 nucleotides are TGTGCCAGCAGCCTTACAGGGGATCGCGTTGGGCAGTACTTC.

CDR3: CASSRGGGLNEKLFF. As DNA, the CDR3 is TGTGCCAGCAGTCGAGGCGGGGGGCTTAATGAAAAACTGTTTTTT. The chain is built from TRBV9 and TRBJ1-4; the D gene is possibly TRBD1 (6 bases). This CDR3 comprises 15 residues. V was shortened by 5 bases and J by 4 bases, with 15 bases between the two germline ends. CDR1 is SGDLS and CDR2 is YYNGEE in the germline V gene.

This chain links TRBV7-7 with TRBJ2-1; possibly TRBD1 or TRBD2 for D (5 bases each). V lost 6 bases to trimming and J lost 13 bases, with 16 bases between them. Germline CDR1 and CDR2: SSHAT and FNYEAQ (reference sequence). CDR3 length: 12 residues. The CDR3 sequence: CASSPEGLAQFF. Written as DNA, the CDR3 is TGTGCCAGCAGTCCAGAGGGGCTAGCCCAGTTCTTC.

This CDR3 reads CASSLLAPSGGLTGTGELFF. As DNA, the CDR3 is TGTGCCAGCAGCTTACTTGCGCCTAGCGGGGGCCTTACGGGCACCGGGGAGCTGTTTTTT. This chain joins TRBV7-3 and TRBJ2-2; the match to TRBD2 covers 10 bases. This CDR3 has 20 amino acids. Losses at the gene ends were 2 bases for V and 4 bases for J; bases not matched to a gene: 16. CDR1 is SGHTA and CDR2 is FQGTGA in the germline V gene.

This clone was observed a few times. The CDR3 here is CASSGEAGWYEQYF. Written as DNA, the CDR3 is TGTGCCAGCAGTGGGGAGGCAGGGTGGTACGAGCAGTACTTC. V and J are TRBV6-1 and TRBJ2-7, with a weak D call TRBD2 (6 bases). Looked up from germline, CDR1 is MNHNS and CDR2 is SASEGT. The CDR3 is made up of 14 amino acids. V was trimmed by 4 bases and J by 4 bases, leaving 14 bases between them.

This chain links TRBV18 with TRBJ2-1, with 13 bases lining up with TRBD2. The trim removed 6 bases at V and 2 bases at J, leaving 7 bases unmatched. The CDR3 is 17 residues long. Germline loops: CDR1 KGHSH, CDR2 LQKENI. CDR3 coding DNA: TGTGCCAGCTCGCCCTCAACTAGCGGGAGGGCCTACAATGAGCAGTTCTTC. This sequence encodes CASSPSTSGRAYNEQFF.

This sequence joins TRBV7-2 and TRBJ2-7; D is ambiguous. Trimming removed 3 bases from V and 0 bases from J, with 9 bases in between. The CDR3 spans 14 residues. Germline CDR1 is SGHTA and CDR2 is FQGNSA. CDR3 sequence (DNA): TGTGCCAGCAGCTTGGCTGCGGCCTCCTACGAGCAGTACTTC. Amino acid sequence: CASSLAAASYEQYF.

The rearrangement uses TRBV30 and TRBJ2-1; 11 nucleotides line up with TRBD2. CDR1 is GTSNPN, CDR2 SVGIG, per germline (reference sequence). After removal of 2 bases from V and 5 bases from J, the junction contained 2 bases not matched to a gene. This CDR3 comprises 14 residues. The CDR3 region is CAWSRGLADNEQFF. In nucleotides, the CDR3 is TGTGCCTGGAGTAGGGGACTAGCGGACAATGAGCAGTTCTTC.

This rearrangement joins TRBV10-1 to TRBJ2-5; D remains ambiguous. This CDR3 spans 16 amino acids. The V and J ends lost 5 bases and 1 base respectively, with 17 bases between them. Germline V gene lookup returns CDR1 WNHNN and CDR2 SYGVQD (reference sequence). Here the CDR3 reads CASSTPQAVRQETQYF. The DNA of the CDR3 is TGCGCCAGCAGTACCCCGCAGGCGGTCCGCCAAGAGACCCAGTACTTC.

The gene calls are TRBV9 and TRBJ2-1, with TRBD1 matching over 7 bases. Germline assignment: CDR1 SGDLS and CDR2 YYNGEE. J lost 1 base, V lost 2 bases, and 9 bases had no gene match. The CDR3 sequence is 17 residues long. The CDR3 region has the DNA TGTGCCAGCAGCGTTACCGACAGGGCCCTTTCCTACAATGAGCAGTTCTTC. Amino acid sequence: CASSVTDRALSYNEQFF. The full variable domain, its missing parts supplied by reference TRBV9 and TRBJ2-1, is DSGVTQTPKHLITATGQRVTLRCSPRSGDLSVYWYQQSLDQGLQFLIQYYNGEERAKGNILERFSAQQFPDLHSELNLSSLELGDSALYFCASSVTDRALSYNEQFFGPGTRLTVL.

This sequence joins TRBV21-1 and TRBJ2-5. TRBV21-1 is designated a pseudogene. CDR3 length equals 14 residues. This CDR3 is CASSCRAIQETQYF. CDR3 sequence (DNA): TGTGCCAGCAGCTGCAGAGCTATCCAAGAGACCCAGTACTTC.

This clone was detected once. V gene TRBV5-1 combines with J gene TRBJ2-5; a possible D gene is TRBD2 (5 bases). With 0 bases removed from V and 5 bases from J, the gap between germline ends came to 5 bases. This CDR3 has 12 residues. CDR1 SGHRS and CDR2 YFSETQ come from the germline V gene. DNA of the CDR3: TGCGCCAGCAGCTTGGGGAGGGAGACCCAGTACTTC. It codes for CASSLGRETQYF.

The chain has TRBV5-5 and TRBJ2-2, with a tentative D call TRBD1 (5 bases). Trimming took 2 bases from V and 0 from J, leaving 8 bases between them. The CDR3 has 15 amino acids. Germline CDR1 and CDR2: SGHKS and YYEKEE (reference sequence). In DNA form, the CDR3 reads TGTGCCAGCAGCTTACAGGATTCGAACACCGGGGAGCTGTTTTTT. Translation gives CASSLQDSNTGELFF.

The rearrangement uses TRBV4-3 and TRBJ2-3; 12 positions agree with TRBD2. The CDR3 sequence is 18 residues long. From germline, CDR1 is LGHNA and CDR2 YSLEER. Trimming cost V 4 bases and J 1 base; bases outside gene matches: 9. The CDR3 nucleotides are TGCGCCAGCAGCCGTAGGACTAGCGGGACGAGAGGCACAGATACGCAGTATTTT. Translating it yields CASSRRTSGTRGTDTQYF.